This TCR beta chain stems from a study of cytomegalovirus exposure and HLA in healthy donors. For the study at large: In a later analysis, the 120 or so validation repertoires were reported to have used the same platform as the 600 to 800 first-cohort repertoires. Findings of the study overall: Most TCR sequences showed up rarely, but some public TCRs showed up in many donors.

An approximately 120-subject validation cohort, separate from the roughly 680-subject first cohort, supplied the donors. Regarding this clone: Its specificity is not known.

TCRdb's table, derived via immunoSEQ multiplex PCR, lists solely in-frame clones and lacks some. The data hold around 98,000 clones, with 70% to 90% observed a single time. The germline CDR1 and CDR2 sequences are SGDLS and YYNGEE. This CDR3 spans 16 amino acids. Trimming took 0 bases from V and 2 from J; bases not matched to a gene: 4. The sequence was collected from a woman in her thirties in good health and CMV-seronegative. The chain links TRBV9 to TRBJ2-3, with 9 bases matching TRBD2. Sequences were obtained from PBMCs. CDR3 residues: CASSVVSGGPTDTQYF. Written as DNA, the CDR3 is TGTGCCAGCAGCGTAGTCAGCGGGGGGCCCACAGATACGCAGTATTTT.